These T cell receptor beta chains were read from a single sample in a study of graft-versus-host responses after intestinal transplantation. Sequenced by immunoSEQ multiplex PCR; TCRdb stores in-frame clones only, minus some. Of more than 20,000 clones listed, 83% are singletons. This material consisted of PBMCs, taken 28 days after intestinal transplant. Every receptor here comes from a human patient who received an intestinal transplant, so some T cells may come from the graft donor. CDR3s include the opening cysteine and the closing phenylalanine or tryptophan. D genes are given only for firm matches. A clone size is listed for some rows: how often the clone was seen (once, few, many), or a class if it is expanded.

.,TRBJ2-1,TRBD1,TRBV6-5,CASSFLGQGTFNEQFF,TGTGCCAGCAGTTTCCTCGGACAGGGAACCTTCAATGAGCAGTTCTTC
.,TRBJ1-2,TRBD1,TRBV27,CASREGADGYTF,TGTGCCAGCAGGGAGGGGGCGGATGGCTACACCTTC
few,TRBJ2-5,TRBD1,TRBV4-1,CASSQEPGTGGETQYF,TGCGCCAGCAGCCAAGAACCCGGGACAGGGGGGGAGACCCAGTACTTC
.,TRBJ2-3,TRBD1,TRBV25-1,CASSEYRGRDTQYF,TGTGCCAGCAGTGAATACAGGGGGCGAGATACGCAGTATTTT
.,TRBJ1-4,.,TRBV4-2,CASSRRRGATNEKLFF,TGTGCCAGCAGCCGGCGCAGGGGAGCAACTAATGAAAAACTGTTTTTT
.,TRBJ1-1,.,TRBV7-8,CASSQTQGFGEAFF,TGTGCCAGCAGCCAAACCCAGGGATTTGGTGAAGCTTTCTTT
.,TRBJ2-1,TRBD1,TRBV6-5,CASSKGQGNEQFF,TGTGCCAGCAGTAAGGGACAGGGTAATGAGCAGTTCTTC
.,TRBJ2-1,TRBD2,TRBV15,CATSRWTSGGDEQFF,TGTGCCACCAGCAGGTGGACTAGCGGGGGCGATGAGCAGTTCTTC
.,TRBJ2-3,TRBD2,TRBV5-6,CASSLEAGLGGTDTQYF,TGTGCCAGCAGCTTGGAGGCCGGACTAGGGGGCACAGATACGCAGTATTTT
.,TRBJ1-2,.,TRBV2,CASSQEANYGYTF,TGTGCCAGCAGTCAGGAAGCTAACTATGGCTACACCTTC
.,TRBJ1-1,.,TRBV27,CASSFGRLNTEAFF,TGTGCCAGCAGTTTCGGACGGTTGAACACTGAAGCTTTCTTT
.,TRBJ2-7,TRBD2,TRBV5-1,CASRSSGRIPYEQYF,TGCGCCAGCAGATCCAGCGGGAGAATCCCCTACGAGCAGTACTTC
.,TRBJ2-3,.,TRBV4-1,CASSQVLDTQYF,TGCGCCAGCAGCCAAGTTCTAGATACGCAGTATTTT
.,TRBJ1-2,.,TRBV30,CAWSSGDYGYTF,TGTGCCTGGAGTTCAGGGGACTATGGCTACACCTTC
.,TRBJ2-1,TRBD2,TRBV7-9,CASSQPNSPVAGGGHEQFF,TGTGCCAGCAGCCAACCTAATAGCCCCGTAGCGGGAGGAGGACATGAGCAGTTCTTC
.,TRBJ2-7,.,TRBV28,CASSLRAGFHEQYF,TGTGCCAGCAGTTTAAGGGCAGGGTTCCACGAGCAGTACTTC
.,TRBJ2-7,TRBD2,TRBV6-5,CASSYSLTSGHYEQYF,TGTGCCAGCAGTTACTCACTGACTAGCGGACACTACGAGCAGTACTTC
.,TRBJ2-1,TRBD2,TRBV4-2,CASSQLGLAGVSEQFF,TGTGCCAGCAGCCAACTTGGACTAGCGGGAGTTAGTGAGCAGTTCTTC
.,TRBJ2-1,TRBD2,TRBV6-5,CASSYGGSSYNEQFF,TGTGCCAGCAGTTACGGCGGGAGCTCCTACAATGAGCAGTTCTTC
.,TRBJ2-3,.,TRBV7-6,CASSFVSSGTDTQYF,TGTGCCAGCAGCTTTGTATCTAGCGGCACAGATACGCAGTATTTT
.,TRBJ1-1,.,TRBV30,CAWKHSKNTEAFF,TGTGCCTGGAAACACAGTAAGAACACTGAAGCTTTCTTT
.,TRBJ2-1,TRBD2,TRBV28,CASSYPLAGRYNEQFF,TGTGCCAGCAGTTACCCCCTAGCGGGTCGGTACAATGAGCAGTTCTTC
.,TRBJ1-4,.,TRBV6-5,CASSTRGGANEKLFF,TGTGCCAGCAGCACCCGGGGGGGTGCGAATGAAAAACTGTTTTTT
.,TRBJ2-1,.,TRBV12-5,CASGLVRRGEQFF,TGTGCTAGTGGTTTGGTTAGGCGGGGCGAGCAGTTCTTC
.,TRBJ2-1,.,TRBV19,CASSKKLASYNEQFF,TGTGCCAGTAGTAAAAAGCTAGCTTCCTACAATGAGCAGTTCTTC